The rows below give T cell receptor beta chains drawn from one sample of a study of CD8 T cells in ankylosing spondylitis. TCRdb re-called the 5' RACE reads with MiXCR, one entry per CDR3 protein. The sample lists 150,000 to 200,000 distinct CDR3 sequences; around a third were seen once. The sequenced sample was synovial fluid, either unsorted or a sorted T cell fraction (not recorded which). All receptors come from a male donor with ankylosing spondylitis. CDR3s include the opening cysteine and the closing phenylalanine or tryptophan. D genes are given only for firm matches. Clone size, where shown, is once, few, many, or a class for clones that have expanded.

v_gene,abundance,d_gene,j_gene,CDR3nt,CDR3aa
TRBV10-3,many,TRBD2,TRBJ2-3,TGTGCCATCAGTGAGTGGGCTAGCGGGAGGGCCAGTGGAGATACGCAGTATTTT,CAISEWASGRASGDTQYF
TRBV6-6,few,NA,TRBJ1-1,TGTGCCAGCAGTTCCCAGAGGACTACCGAAGCTTTCTTT,CASSSQRTTEAFF
TRBV20-1,few,NA,TRBJ2-3,TGCAGTGCTAATTGGGGAGCAGATACGCAGTATTTT,CSANWGADTQYF
TRBV4-2,NA,TRBD1,TRBJ2-1,TGTGCCAGCAGCTCACGACAGGGCCCGTATAATGAGCAGTTCTTC,CASSSRQGPYNEQFF
TRBV20-1,few,TRBD1,TRBJ1-1,TGCAGTACACGATCAGGGGGCGGCACTGAAGCTTTCTTT,CSTRSGGGTEAFF
TRBV5-1,few,NA,TRBJ1-5,TGCGCCAGCAGAGTGGACACTTTTCGCGATCAGCCCCAGCATTTT,CASRVDTFRDQPQHF
TRBV4-3,NA,NA,TRBJ1-6,TGCGCCAGCAGCCCCTCCCTTCCGGGGGGTTCACCCCTCCACTTT,CASSPSLPGGSPLHF
TRBV20-1,many,NA,TRBJ1-1,TGCAGTGCGGGTCGGCCGAACACTGAAGCTTTCTTT,CSAGRPNTEAFF
TRBV7-3,NA,NA,TRBJ1-4,TGTGCCAGCAGCTTAATGTCCGGGGAAAAACTGTTTTTT,CASSLMSGEKLFF
TRBV6-5,NA,NA,TRBJ1-5,TGTGCCAGCAGTTTGTCTAGCAATCAGCCCCAGCATTTT,CASSLSSNQPQHF
TRBV11-2,NA,TRBD1,TRBJ2-1,TGTGCCAGCAGCTCTACAGGGGTGCGGTTCTTC,CASSSTGVRFF
TRBV20-1,once,TRBD1,TRBJ1-5,TGCAGTGCTAGGGATGACAGGGCTAGTCAGCCCCAGCATTTT,CSARDDRASQPQHF
TRBV12-3/TRBV12-4,NA,TRBD1,TRBJ2-3,TGTGCCAGCAGTTCGCGGACAGGTGGTAGCACAGATACGCAGTATTTT,CASSSRTGGSTDTQYF
TRBV2,NA,NA,TRBJ1-1,TGTGCCAGCAGTGAACTCTCGACGAAAGCTTTCTTT,CASSELSTKAFF
TRBV27,NA,NA,TRBJ1-2,TGTGCCAGCAGTGGCCCCCGGGGGGGCTACACCTTC,CASSGPRGGYTF
TRBV7-2,many,TRBD1,TRBJ2-1,TGTGCCAGCAGCCGAACAGGGGTTGAGCAGTTCTTC,CASSRTGVEQFF
TRBV7-8,few,NA,TRBJ1-6,TGTGCCAGCAGCTTAGTATGGGGGGCCCCATATAATTCACCCCTCCACTTT,CASSLVWGAPYNSPLHF
TRBV7-2,many,TRBD1,TRBJ2-1,TGTGCCAGTAGACTGGACAGGGGGTCCTACAATGAGCAGTTCTTC,CASRLDRGSYNEQFF
TRBV5-6,NA,TRBD1,TRBJ1-6,TGTGCCAGCAGCTACGGGACAGTAGAATCACCCCTCCACTTT,CASSYGTVESPLHF
TRBV4-1,NA,NA,TRBJ1-5,TGCGCCAGCAGCCAAGAAGCCACGGGGGGGGGTCATCAGCCCCAGCATTTT,CASSQEATGGGHQPQHF
TRBV27,few,NA,TRBJ1-1,TGTGCCAGCAGTAGAGAAGGGAAGAACACTGAAGCTTTCTTT,CASSREGKNTEAFF
TRBV20-1,many,NA,TRBJ2-3,TGCAGTGCTACCGGGGAGGGCACAGATACGCAGTATTTT,CSATGEGTDTQYF
TRBV25-1,many,TRBD2,TRBJ2-3,TGTGCCAGCAGTGATAGGGCGGGAGGGACCACAGATACGCAGTATTTT,CASSDRAGGTTDTQYF
TRBV18,few,NA,TRBJ2-7,TGTGCCAGCTCATCAGGGAACGAGCAGTACTTC,CASSSGNEQYF
TRBV5-1,few,NA,TRBJ2-7,TGCGCCAGCAGCCCGGACTCCGGAACCTACGAGCAGTACTTC,CASSPDSGTYEQYF
TRBV20-1,few,TRBD2,TRBJ2-3,TGCAGTGCCCTCAGGACTAGCGGGAGAATCACAGATACGCAGTATTTT,CSALRTSGRITDTQYF
TRBV10-3,few,TRBD1,TRBJ2-3,TGTGCCATCAGTGCCGGACAGGGAAAAGATACGCAGTATTTT,CAISAGQGKDTQYF
TRBV5-1,NA,TRBD1,TRBJ1-1,TGCGCCAGCCATCCCGGACAGGCGAACACTGAAGCTTTCTTT,CASHPGQANTEAFF
TRBV29-1,NA,NA,TRBJ2-5,TGCAGCGTTGCCGAGGGAAGAGAGACCCAGTACTTC,CSVAEGRETQYF
TRBV5-1,many,TRBD1,TRBJ2-1,TGCGCCAGCAGCTTGGGCGACAGGGGCCCCTACAATGAGCAGTTCTTC,CASSLGDRGPYNEQFF
TRBV28,NA,TRBD2,TRBJ2-7,TGTGCCAGCAGTCCCGGGACTAGCGGGAGGTACCCTCTCCGCGGCTACGAGCAGTACTTC,CASSPGTSGRYPLRGYEQYF
TRBV7-3,many,NA,TRBJ2-7,TGTGCCAGCAGCTTAACTGGAGGGGTCGAGCAGTACTTC,CASSLTGGVEQYF
TRBV7-9,NA,NA,TRBJ1-2,TGTGCCAGCAGCTTATCAAACGGCTATGGCTACACCTTC,CASSLSNGYGYTF
TRBV12-3/TRBV12-4,NA,TRBD2,TRBJ2-3,TGTGCCAGCAGTTCCCCCCGGACTAGCGGGAGCACAGATACGCAGTATTTT,CASSSPRTSGSTDTQYF
TRBV15,few,NA,TRBJ1-5,TGTAGCAATCAGCCCCAGCATTTT,CSNQPQHF
TRBV14,NA,NA,TRBJ2-7,TGTGCCAGCAGCCATAAATGGGGCGGCGAGCAGTACTTC,CASSHKWGGEQYF
TRBV6-2/TRBV6-3,many,NA,TRBJ2-7,TGTGCCAGCAGTTGGGGGACTCCTAGCTACGAGCAGTACTTC,CASSWGTPSYEQYF
TRBV6-5,NA,NA,TRBJ2-1,TGTGCCAGCAGTTATTCGGTGAGCTCCTACAATGAGCAGTTCTTC,CASSYSVSSYNEQFF
TRBV18,few,NA,TRBJ1-3,TGTGCCAGCTCACCACCGAACACTGGCTCTGGAAACACCATATATTTT,CASSPPNTGSGNTIYF
TRBV11-3,few,NA,TRBJ2-2,TGTGCCAGCAGTCACCGGGACCTCTGGGCCGGGGAGCTGTTTTTT,CASSHRDLWAGELFF
TRBV2,many,NA,TRBJ2-7,TGTGCCAGCGGTCCCTCAGCGGAGCAGTACGGAGAGCAGTACTTC,CASGPSAEQYGEQYF
TRBV29-1,many,NA,TRBJ1-1,TGCAGCGTTGAAAAAGGGTACACTGAAGCTTTCTTT,CSVEKGYTEAFF
TRBV5-1,NA,TRBD1,TRBJ2-2,TGCGCCAGCAGCTTCACAGGGGGCGGCACCGGGGAGCTGTTTTTT,CASSFTGGGTGELFF
TRBV10-3,many,NA,TRBJ2-7,TGTGCCATCAGTGCTGTTGGCGCCGGTTCCTACGAGCAGTACTTC,CAISAVGAGSYEQYF
TRBV5-1,NA,NA,TRBJ2-3,TGCGCCAGCAGTCGTAAAATCGACGCAGATACGCAGTATTTT,CASSRKIDADTQYF
TRBV12-3/TRBV12-4,NA,NA,TRBJ1-1,TGTGCCAGCAGCCCGGGCCAGCTAACCTCGAACACTGAAGCTTTCTTT,CASSPGQLTSNTEAFF
TRBV4-1,many,NA,TRBJ1-6,TGCGCCAGCAGTCCGCGGGGGGACATATATAATTCACCCCTCCACTTT,CASSPRGDIYNSPLHF
TRBV12-3/TRBV12-4,NA,NA,TRBJ2-1,TGTGCCAGCAGTTTGATCGGGACCGCCTCCTACAATGAGCAGTTCTTC,CASSLIGTASYNEQFF
TRBV6-1,few,NA,TRBJ1-1,TGTGCCAGCAGTGAATTCCGGGGGGACACTGAAGCTTTCTTT,CASSEFRGDTEAFF
TRBV20-1,NA,TRBD1,TRBJ1-2,TGCAGTGCTGGGGTCCCGGGACAGGGGGCTGGGGGCTACACCTTC,CSAGVPGQGAGGYTF
TRBV29-1,many,NA,TRBJ1-1,TGCCAGACGGGGTCGAACACTGAAGCTTTCTTT,CQTGSNTEAFF
TRBV10-3,NA,NA,TRBJ2-1,TGTGCCATCAGTGAGTCGTCGGGCCTGTGGGGCTCCTACAATGAGCAGTTCTTC,CAISESSGLWGSYNEQFF